The 5 T cell receptor beta chains listed next were all sequenced from one sample in a study of blood T cell repertoires in COVID-19. Sequenced by immunoSEQ multiplex PCR; TCRdb stores in-frame clones only, minus some. The table lists 65,000 to 90,000 clones, around 79% of them singletons. Input material: peripheral blood. The receptors were sampled from a man aged 55 to 70 with active or convalescent COVID-19.

This chain uses TRBV5-1 with TRBJ1-1; possibly TRBD1 for D (6 bases). Germline V gives CDR1 SGHRS, CDR2 YFSETQ. The CDR3 sequence is 14 residues long. V was pared by 4 bases and J by 6 bases, with 16 bases between. CDR3 sequence: CASSGIQGVAEAFF. DNA for the CDR3: TGCGCCAGCAGCGGAATACAGGGAGTGGCTGAAGCTTTCTTT.

V gene TRBV27 combines with J gene TRBJ1-2; possible D gene TRBD1, 6 bases. Trimming pared 4 bases from V and 7 bases from J, leaving 16 bases between. CDR3 length: 14 amino acids. CDR1 and CDR2 from the germline V gene are MNHEY and SMNVEV (reference sequence). In nucleotides, the CDR3 is TGTGCCAGCAGTTATTATGGCAGGGGTGGTGGCTACACCTTC. Its translation is CASSYYGRGGGYTF.

This sequence joins TRBV28 and TRBJ1-2; the match to TRBD1 covers 7 bases. The ends lost 11 bases at V and 2 bases at J; junction bases unmatched: 8. Germline lookup yields CDR1 MDHEN and CDR2 SYDVKM. CDR3 length: 13 residues. CDR3 loop: CAGNRGGNYGYTF. The DNA for the CDR3 is TGTGCCGGGAACAGGGGAGGAAACTATGGCTACACCTTC.

This chain connects TRBV20-1 to TRBJ1-6; TRBD1 matches at 7 bases. V was clipped by 1 base and J by 13 bases; unmatched bases: 1. This CDR3 has 11 amino acids. CDR1 and CDR2 (germline): DFQATT, SNEGSKA (reference sequence). In nucleotides, the CDR3 is TGCAGTGCTAGAGGACAGGGCCCCCTCCACTTT. Its protein product is CSARGQGPLHF.

This clone was detected many times. The chain combines TRBV28 with TRBJ1-1, with a tentative D call TRBD1 (5 bases). Per germline, CDR1 MDHEN and CDR2 SYDVKM. This CDR3 has 15 residues. V lost 3 bases to trimming and J lost 5 bases, with 16 bases between them. CDR3 in amino acids: CASSLPGGSRTEAFF. In DNA, the CDR3 is TGTGCCAGCAGTTTGCCGGGGGGATCGAGGACTGAAGCTTTCTTT.